Presented here are 22 T cell receptor beta chains from one specimen sequenced in a study of T cell responses to AZD1222 COVID-19 vaccine. The repertoire was sequenced with immunoSEQ multiplex PCR; TCRdb's copy has only in-frame clones and lacks some. The sample has some 150,000 clones, more than 70% seen once. The material sequenced was peripheral blood, taken on day 0 of AZD1222 vaccination. The receptors derive from an adult in good health.

CDR3 region: CASGRFNTGELFF. CDR3 nucleotides: TGTGCCAGCGGGCGTTTTAACACCGGGGAGCTGTTTTTT. The V gene is TRBV6-5, the J gene TRBJ2-2; D is unclear. The CDR3 extends over 13 amino acids. Germline CDR1 reads MNHEY; CDR2 reads SVGAGI. Deletions cut 8 bases from V and 2 bases from J, with 9 bases between.

The rearrangement links TRBV4-3 to TRBJ2-2, with D possibly TRBD2 on 6 matching bases. There are 17 residues in the CDR3. Deletions cut 4 bases from V and 3 bases from J, with 18 bases between. Germline values: CDR1 LGHNA, CDR2 YSLEER. The CDR3 bases are TGCGCCAGCAGCCCTACACCCCGGCTAGCGTACACCGGGGAGCTGTTTTTT. Its translation: CASSPTPRLAYTGELFF.

This clone was recorded once. The chain links TRBV15 to TRBJ1-5; D is perhaps TRBD1 (6 bases). V was cut by 1 base and J by 4 bases, with 11 bases left in between. The CDR3 covers 15 residues. Germline loops: CDR1 LNHNV, CDR2 YYDKDF (reference sequence). The CDR3 DNA sequence: TGTGCCACCAGCAGAGTAGGGACACAAAATCAGCCCCAGCATTTT. Translating gives CATSRVGTQNQPQHF.

CDR3: CATSRPARETQYF. CDR3 sequence (DNA): TGTGCCACCAGCAGGCCCGCTAGGGAGACCCAGTACTTC. This sequence joins TRBV15 and TRBJ2-5; D remains unclear. The CDR3 loop spans 13 amino acids. Germline CDR1 and CDR2: LNHNV and YYDKDF (reference sequence). V was cut by 3 bases and J by 5 bases, with 10 bases left in between.

This sequence joins TRBV27 and TRBJ2-5, with D unclear. Germline CDR1 MNHEY, CDR2 SMNVEV (reference sequence). The V end was cut by 1 base, the J end by 1 base, with 7 bases between. The CDR3 length is 14 residues. As DNA, the CDR3 is TGTGCCAGCAGTTTATGGGGATCCCAAGAGACCCAGTACTTC. This encodes CASSLWGSQETQYF.

This chain joins TRBV5-6 and TRBJ1-1; D is uncertain. Germline CDR1 and CDR2: SGHDT and YYEEEE. Trimming took 0 bases from V and 1 from J, leaving 13 bases between them. The CDR3 is 16 residues long. This chain's CDR3 is CASSLEETPENTEAFF. In nucleotides, the CDR3 is TGTGCCAGCAGCTTGGAGGAAACCCCGGAGAACACTGAAGCTTTCTTT.

In this sample, this clone turned up once. CDR3 sequence: CASSQIRDRGSDGYTF. The CDR3 DNA reads as TGTGCCAGCAGTCAAATCCGGGACAGGGGGTCGGATGGCTACACCTTC. The J gene is TRBJ1-2, the V gene TRBV27; 11 bases match TRBD1. Germline CDR1 MNHEY, CDR2 SMNVEV (reference sequence). The J segment lost 6 bases and the V segment lost 5 bases, leaving 11 bases of the junction unmatched. The CDR3 length is 16 residues.

The chain uses TRBV30 and TRBJ1-2; 7 positions agree with TRBD1. The CDR3 sequence is 14 residues long. Germline V gives CDR1 GTSNPN, CDR2 SVGIG (reference sequence). V was clipped by 4 bases and J by 0 bases; unmatched bases: 5. The CDR3 region is CAWTRTGPNYGYTF. CDR3 nucleotide sequence: TGTGCCTGGACCCGGACAGGTCCTAACTATGGCTACACCTTC.

The chain links TRBV6-5 to TRBJ2-3; TRBD1 matches at 7 bases. CDR1 and CDR2 from the germline V gene are MNHEY and SVGAGI. This CDR3 is built from 14 residues. Trimming at V came to 5 bases and at J to 4 bases, leaving 6 bases not matched to a gene. The CDR3 is CASSQRTGPDTQYF. Here the CDR3 DNA reads TGTGCCAGCAGTCAAAGGACAGGCCCAGATACGCAGTATTTT.

The CDR3 DNA reads TGTGCCAGCAGCTTGAGGCAGAACACCGGGGAGCTGTTTTTT. It encodes CASSLRQNTGELFF. The V and J genes are TRBV5-4 and TRBJ2-2; no firm D call. This CDR3 has 14 amino acids. Trimming pared 1 base from V and 1 base from J, leaving 5 bases between. Germline CDR1 is SGHNT and CDR2 is YYREEE (reference sequence).

The chain carries TRBV4-2 and TRBJ2-2; the match to TRBD2 covers 7 bases. This CDR3 is built from 18 residues. CDR1 and CDR2 (germline): LGHNA, YNFKEQ. Germline trimming cut 4 bases from V and 3 bases from J; bases unmatched to any gene: 14. The CDR3 is CASSPYQSGAGYTGELFF. Here the CDR3 DNA reads TGTGCCAGCAGCCCGTACCAAAGCGGGGCCGGCTACACCGGGGAGCTGTTTTTT.

Only one count was recorded for this clone. This chain links TRBV28 with TRBJ2-3; TRBD1 matches at 8 bases. Germline assignment: CDR1 MDHEN and CDR2 SYDVKM. V was clipped by 1 base and J by 4 bases; unmatched bases: 4. The CDR3 is 15 residues long. This CDR3 reads CASSLSQGAADTQYF. CDR3 DNA sequence: TGTGCCAGCAGTTTATCCCAGGGGGCGGCAGATACGCAGTATTTT. The variable domain in full, with the rest retrieved from reference TRBV28 and TRBJ2-3, is DVKVTQSSRYLVKRTGEKVFLECVQDMDHENMFWYRQDPGLGLRLIYFSYDVKMKEKGDIPEGYSVSREKKERFSLILESASTNQTSMYLCASSLSQGAADTQYFGPGTRLTVL.

This chain joins TRBV24-1 and TRBJ2-7, with D perhaps being TRBD1 or TRBD2 (5 bases each). CDR1 and CDR2 from the germline V gene are KGHDR and SFDVKD. The CDR3 is made up of 14 amino acids. The V gene lost 3 bases and the J gene lost 0 bases, with 8 bases spanning the gap. Here the CDR3 reads CATSDPGTSYEQYF. The DNA of the CDR3 is TGTGCCACCAGTGATCCAGGGACCTCCTACGAGCAGTACTTC.

The rearrangement uses TRBV9 and TRBJ2-1, with TRBD2 matching over 12 bases. Trimming cost V 0 bases and J 5 bases; bases outside gene matches: 3. CDR3 size: 16 residues. Germline V gene lookup returns CDR1 SGDLS and CDR2 YYNGEE. The CDR3 protein is CASSVGLAGVDNEQFF. In DNA, the CDR3 is TGTGCCAGCAGCGTAGGACTAGCGGGAGTAGACAATGAGCAGTTCTTC.

V and J are TRBV5-1 and TRBJ1-5; a weak D match, TRBD1 (5 bases). V was cut by 6 bases and J by 1 base, with 17 bases left in between. CDR3 size: 16 residues. The germline gives CDR1 SGHRS, CDR2 YFSETQ. The CDR3 DNA reads TGCGCCAGCACCACTGGAGGTAGACAGAGCAATCAGCCCCAGCATTTT. Encoded protein: CASTTGGRQSNQPQHF.

The CDR3 sequence: CASSQFRDTNYGYTF. CDR3 in DNA: TGTGCCAGCTCCCAATTCCGGGACACAAACTATGGCTACACCTTC. The gene calls are TRBV18 and TRBJ1-2; D is possibly TRBD1 (6 bases). V lost 6 bases to trimming and J lost 2 bases, with 16 bases between them. Germline-derived CDR1 and CDR2 are KGHSH and LQKENI. The CDR3 consists of 15 residues.

CDR3 DNA: TGTGCCAGCAGTTTGTGGACAACTAATGAAAAACTGTTTTTT. This sequence encodes CASSLWTTNEKLFF. The rearrangement joins TRBV28 to TRBJ1-4; D is ambiguous. The CDR3 sequence is 14 residues long. Deletions cut 3 bases from V and 0 bases from J, with 5 bases between. The germline CDR1 and CDR2 sequences are MDHEN and SYDVKM. Full variable domain (missing parts from reference TRBV28 and TRBJ1-4): DVKVTQSSRYLVKRTGEKVFLECVQDMDHENMFWYRQDPGLGLRLIYFSYDVKMKEKGDIPEGYSVSREKKERFSLILESASTNQTSMYLCASSLWTTNEKLFFGSGTQLSVL.

The V call is TRBV29-1, the J call TRBJ2-7; TRBD2 is a possible D gene (6 bases). The V and J ends lost 4 bases and 3 bases respectively, with 16 bases between them. This CDR3 contains 14 residues. CDR1 SQVTM and CDR2 ANQGSEA come from the germline V gene. CDR3 region: CSVGGASEIYEQYF. The CDR3 DNA reads TGCAGCGTTGGCGGGGCTAGCGAAATCTACGAGCAGTACTTC.

This sequence joins TRBV9 and TRBJ1-2; D might be TRBD1 (5 bases). Germline CDR1 SGDLS, CDR2 YYNGEE. The CDR3 sequence is 13 residues long. With 3 bases removed from V and 8 bases from J, the gap between germline ends came to 14 bases. The CDR3 region is CASSEGAWEGYTF. The DNA for the CDR3 is TGTGCCAGCAGCGAAGGGGCTTGGGAAGGCTACACCTTC.

V is TRBV25-1 and J is TRBJ2-2; maybe TRBD2 (6 bases). Germline CDR1 is MGHDK and CDR2 is SYGVNS. The V gene lost 0 bases and the J gene lost 2 bases, with 10 bases spanning the gap. The CDR3 has 16 residues. CDR3 DNA: TGTGCCAGCAGTGAATACAGAGGGACTAACACCGGGGAGCTGTTTTTT. This gives the protein CASSEYRGTNTGELFF.

The chain employs TRBV19 and TRBJ2-3, with D unclear. This CDR3 contains 12 residues. Per germline, CDR1 LNHDA and CDR2 SQIVND (reference sequence). The V and J ends lost 4 bases and 2 bases respectively, with 4 bases between them. The CDR3 here is CASSSHTDTQYF. CDR3 sequence (DNA): TGTGCCAGTAGTAGCCACACAGATACGCAGTATTTT.

This sequence joins TRBV18 and TRBJ2-1, with 7 bases matching TRBD1. This CDR3 is built from 16 residues. V lost 3 bases and J lost 5; bases outside the gene matches: 10. Germline values: CDR1 KGHSH, CDR2 LQKENI. The CDR3 loop is CASSPLDRSLDNEQFF. DNA of the CDR3: TGTGCCAGCTCACCCTTGGACAGGTCATTAGACAATGAGCAGTTCTTC.